Shown below are 15 T cell receptor beta chains from a single sample sequenced in a study of CD8 T cells in Susac syndrome. When the RNA was reverse transcribed, random hexamers were used with an input of roughly 0.5 to 1 ug. MiXCR, applied by TCRdb to the immunoSEQ multiplex PCR reads, yields one record per CDR3 protein. Of 200,000 to 250,000 distinct CDR3 sequences in the sample, about 93% were seen once. The sequencing sample was made of CD8+ T cells from PBMCs. Source of these receptors: a human donor with multiple sclerosis.

The chain uses TRBV9 and TRBJ2-5; D might be TRBD2 (6 bases). Trimming left V 0 bases short and J 9 bases short, with 15 bases between. Germline V lookup: CDR1 SGDLS, CDR2 YYNGEE. CDR3 length: 14 residues. CDR3 loop: CASSVVDRGGPQYF. The CDR3 nucleotides read TGTGCCAGCAGCGTAGTTGACCGAGGAGGGCCCCAGTACTTC. Filled out from reference TRBV9 and TRBJ2-5, the complete variable domain reads DSGVTQTPKHLITATGQRVTLRCSPRSGDLSVYWYQQSLDQGLQFLIQYYNGEERAKGNILERFSAQQFPDLHSELNLSSLELGDSALYFCASSVVDRGGPQYFGPGTRLLVL.

The rearrangement links TRBV5-1 to TRBJ2-1, with D tentatively TRBD1 or TRBD2 (5 bases each). This CDR3 spans 11 amino acids. Trimming shortened V by 2 bases and J by 14 bases, and 11 bases separated the two germline ends. Germline CDR1 SGHRS, CDR2 YFSETQ. CDR3 in amino acids: CASSLGRGEFF. As DNA, the CDR3 is TGCGCCAGCAGCTTAGGAAGAGGGGAGTTCTTC.

The V gene is TRBV25-1, the J gene TRBJ2-1; D is perhaps TRBD2 (6 bases). CDR1 and CDR2 from the germline V gene are MGHDK and SYGVNS. This CDR3 is built from 13 residues. V gave up 3 bases and J gave up 8 bases, with 11 bases separating them. CDR3 coding DNA: TGTGCCAGCAGTGACCGGGAGCCCGATGAGCAGTTCTTC. Amino acids: CASSDREPDEQFF.

The gene calls are TRBV30 and TRBJ1-1, with no clear D. V shed 1 base and J shed 5 bases, with 14 bases lying between them. CDR3 size: 14 residues. The germline CDR1 and CDR2 sequences are GTSNPN and SVGIG (reference sequence). For the CDR3, the DNA is TGTGCCTGGAGTGCCGGAGGGTGGGTGACTGAAGCTTTCTTT. Amino acid sequence: CAWSAGGWVTEAFF.

The chain carries TRBV2 and TRBJ2-5, with TRBD1 matching 9 bases. CDR3 size: 16 residues. Germline V gene data show CDR1 as SNHLY and CDR2 as FYNNEI. V dropped 5 bases and J dropped 5; count of bases not matched to a gene: 12. The CDR3 DNA reads as TGTGCCAGCAGTTCAGCTACAGGGGGCGCGTGGGAGACCCAGTACTTC. This gives the protein CASSSATGGAWETQYF.

Worth noting for this clonotype: Without the conserved terminal phenylalanine or tryptophan, this CDR3 likely stems from a read error. The DNA is left out, because the CDR3 cannot be placed on it with certainty; the CDR3 is given as TCRdb lists it. The chain joins TRBV29-1 to TRBJ1-1; the table gives TRBD1 as D, unverified against the DNA. The germline V gene encodes CDR1 SQVTM and CDR2 ANQGSEA. The CDR3 length is 8 residues, termini included. The CDR3 region is CSVIQGEV.

This clonotype has only a few counts. V usage is TRBV12-3 or TRBV12-4 and J usage is TRBJ2-7; unclear D gene. Trimming took 5 bases from V and 3 from J, leaving 14 bases between them. The CDR3 covers 14 residues. The CDR3 sequence is CASSPTLRLYEQYF. Here the CDR3 DNA reads TGTGCCAGCAGTCCAACTCTGCGCCTCTACGAGCAGTACTTC.

The chain has TRBV27 and TRBJ1-6, with a possible D match to TRBD1 (6 bases). The germline V and J ends were trimmed by 0 bases and 9 bases, with 12 bases remaining between them. The CDR3 has 15 residues. CDR1 MNHEY and CDR2 SMNVEV come from the germline V gene (reference sequence). CDR3: CASSLSSTGSSPLHF. The CDR3 DNA sequence: TGTGCCAGCAGTTTATCCTCAACAGGGTCTTCACCCCTCCACTTT.

The chain links TRBV13 to TRBJ1-3; D not resolved. CDR3 length: 15 residues. The V gene lost 2 bases and the J gene lost 1 base, with 9 bases spanning the gap. Per germline, CDR1 PRHDT and CDR2 FYEKMQ (reference sequence). The CDR3 region is CASSLPDGSGNTIYF. The CDR3 nucleotides read TGTGCCAGCAGCTTACCGGACGGGTCTGGAAACACCATATATTTT.

The genes are TRBV12-3 or TRBV12-4 and TRBJ1-1; a weak D match, TRBD1 (5 bases). V was shortened by 3 bases and J by 8 bases, with 10 bases between the two germline ends. CDR3 size: 12 residues. The chain's CDR3 is CASSLGVEEAFF. CDR3 coding DNA: TGTGCCAGCAGTTTGGGGGTTGAGGAAGCTTTCTTT.

The chain recombines TRBV13 with TRBJ1-6; D may be TRBD1 (5 bases). The V gene lost 5 bases and the J gene lost 4 bases, with 18 bases spanning the gap. The V gene's germline CDR1 is PRHDT and CDR2 FYEKMQ (reference sequence). CDR3 length: 17 residues. The CDR3: CASSEPPPGGYNSPLHF. DNA of the CDR3: TGTGCCAGCAGCGAACCACCGCCCGGGGGATATAATTCACCCCTCCACTTT.

CDR3 sequence reads: CAWSVHNYEQYF. The CDR3 nucleotides read TGTGCCTGGAGTGTCCACAACTACGAGCAGTACTTC. The chain joins TRBV30 to TRBJ2-7; D is undetermined. Germline V gives CDR1 GTSNPN, CDR2 SVGIG (reference sequence). The CDR3 is made up of 12 amino acids. Trimming stripped 0 bases from V and 3 bases from J, with 6 bases between.

The chain's CDR3 is CASSSRGANTDTQYF. The DNA of the CDR3 is TGTGCCAGCAGTAGCCGGGGGGCTAACACAGATACGCAGTATTTT. V and J are TRBV28 and TRBJ2-3; D might be TRBD2 (7 bases). The CDR3 length is 15 residues. Trimming pared 5 bases from V and 2 bases from J, leaving 14 bases between. The germline CDR1 and CDR2 sequences are MDHEN and SYDVKM.

The table lists this clonotype with a count of one. V usage is TRBV30 and J usage is TRBJ1-1, with unresolved D. With 3 bases removed from V and 8 bases from J, the gap between germline ends came to 13 bases. The CDR3 spans 12 residues. CDR1 is GTSNPN, CDR2 SVGIG, per germline (reference sequence). The CDR3 bases are TGTGCCTGGAGGGGGTCAGGATCAGAAGCTTTCTTT. Protein: CAWRGSGSEAFF.

This rearrangement joins TRBV5-1 to TRBJ2-7; D remains unclear. V lost 3 bases and J lost 7, with 14 bases in between. The CDR3 loop spans 13 amino acids. The germline gives CDR1 SGHRS, CDR2 YFSETQ. As DNA, the CDR3 is TGCGCCAGCAGCTCCCCACTCGGTGGGGAGCAGTACTTC. As protein: CASSSPLGGEQYF.